This entry lists 17 T cell receptor beta chains sequenced from one sample in a study of T cells in Graves' hyperthyroidism and ophthalmopathy. TCR beta CDR3 regions were amplified from RNA transcripts. First-round RT-PCR targeting the TCR CDR3 was performed with the HTBI primer set. TCRdb called the multiplex PCR reads again in MiXCR, with one record for every CDR3 protein. Of fewer than 850,000 distinct CDR3 sequences in the sample, 15% to 20% were seen once. Material: blood. These receptors came from a man in his forties or fifties with Graves' hyperthyroidism.

This clonotype was seen ten or more times. This chain joins TRBV12-3 or TRBV12-4 and TRBJ2-7; D may correspond to TRBD1 or TRBD2 (6 bases each). The CDR3 has 15 residues. Trimming shortened V by 8 bases and J by 0 bases, and 17 bases separated the two germline ends. CDR3: CASGQGLANSYEQYF. The CDR3 DNA is TGTGCCAGCGGCCAGGGGCTAGCGAACTCCTACGAGCAGTACTTC.

This clonotype was detected only a few times. CDR3 bases: TGTGCCAGCAGTGAGATTGTAGACCCACAAGTGCAGTATTTT. Its protein is CASSEIVDPQVQYF. The chain couples TRBV25-1 to TRBJ2-3; D is unclear. The CDR3 consists of 14 residues. The germline V and J ends were trimmed by 3 bases and 11 bases, with 18 bases remaining between them. Germline CDR1 and CDR2: MGHDK and SYGVNS. Based on the CDR3 plus reference TRBV25-1 and TRBJ2-3, the full variable domain is EADIYQTPRYLVIGTGKKITLECSQTMGHDKMYWYQQDPGMELHLIHYSYGVNSTEKGDLSSESTVSRIRTEHFPLTLESARPSHTSQYLCASSEIVDPQVQYFGPGTRLTVL.

Ten or more counts support this clonotype. The genes are TRBV28 and TRBJ2-7; D possibly matches TRBD1 or TRBD2 (5 bases each). This CDR3 is built from 15 residues. V shed 7 bases and J shed 1 base, with 17 bases lying between them. Germline-derived CDR1 and CDR2 are MDHEN and SYDVKM. CDR3 region: CASTQGTADSYEQYF. The CDR3 coding sequence is TGTGCCAGCACCCAAGGGACGGCCGATTCCTACGAGCAGTACTTC. Filled out from reference TRBV28 and TRBJ2-7, the complete variable domain reads DVKVTQSSRYLVKRTGEKVFLECVQDMDHENMFWYRQDPGLGLRLIYFSYDVKMKEKGDIPEGYSVSREKKERFSLILESASTNQTSMYLCASTQGTADSYEQYFGPGTRLTVT.

The genes are TRBV4-1 and TRBJ2-7, with TRBD2 matching 8 bases. CDR1 and CDR2 (germline): MGHRA, YSYEKL. The CDR3 runs to 16 residues. V trimming: 4 bases; J trimming: 6 bases; junction bases outside the gene matches: 14. CDR3 sequence: CASSPLSGANVLEQYF. CDR3 nucleotide sequence: TGCGCCAGCAGCCCCCTTAGCGGGGCAAATGTGCTCGAGCAGTACTTC.

This clonotype was observed a few times. V and J are TRBV5-6 and TRBJ2-3; the D is unclear. The CDR3 consists of 15 residues. Germline CDR1 and CDR2: SGHDT and YYEEEE. Deletions cut 0 bases from V and 2 bases from J, with 10 bases between. The CDR3 DNA reads as TGTGCCAGCAGCTTGGGACTGAGTAACACAGATACGCAGTATTTT. Protein sequence: CASSLGLSNTDTQYF.

The chain recombines TRBV20-1 with TRBJ2-3, with 8 positions matching TRBD2. The V segment lost 1 base and the J segment 5 bases; nucleotides outside the gene matches: 2. Germline lookup yields CDR1 DFQATT and CDR2 SNEGSKA (reference sequence). This CDR3 has 13 residues. The CDR3 coding sequence is TGCAGTGCTAGAGCGGGGGGGGGAGATACGCAGTATTTT. This gives the protein CSARAGGGDTQYF.

This clonotype has at least ten counts. The chain recombines TRBV3-1 with TRBJ2-3, with 12 bases identical to TRBD2. The trim removed 1 base at V and 1 base at J, leaving 0 bases unmatched. The germline V gene encodes CDR1 LGHDT and CDR2 YNNKEL (reference sequence). The CDR3 totals 16 residues. The CDR3 nucleotides read TGTGCCAGCAGCCAAGGGACTAGCGGGGGCACAGATACGCAGTATTTT. It specifies CASSQGTSGGTDTQYF.

The table lists this clonotype with many counts. V usage is TRBV2 and J usage is TRBJ2-3, with 7 nucleotides matching TRBD2. V shed 7 bases, J shed 2 bases, and the junction held 6 bases outside the gene matches. There are 14 residues in the CDR3. Looked up from germline, CDR1 is SNHLY and CDR2 is FYNNEI. CDR3 DNA sequence: TGTGCCAGCAAGAGCGGGATCGACACAGATACGCAGTATTTT. The encoded protein is CASKSGIDTDTQYF.

This clonotype was recorded a few times. The chain is built from TRBV12-3 or TRBV12-4 and TRBJ1-1, with D tentatively TRBD1 (6 bases). This CDR3 has 13 amino acids. V was pared by 8 bases and J by 0 bases, with 10 bases between. CDR3 in amino acids: CASQGWMNTEAFF. The CDR3 DNA reads TGTGCCAGCCAGGGGTGGATGAACACTGAAGCTTTCTTT.

The chain joins TRBV11-2 to TRBJ2-7, with D possibly being TRBD1 or TRBD2 (5 bases each). Trimming shortened V by 1 base and J by 6 bases, and 10 bases separated the two germline ends. There are 13 residues in the CDR3. Germline CDR1 SGHAT, CDR2 FQNNGV. The CDR3 nucleotides are TGTGCCAGCAGCTTAGTGGGGGTAAGCGAGCAGTACTTC. Amino acid sequence: CASSLVGVSEQYF.

Ten or more counts support this clonotype. The rearrangement uses TRBV12-5 and TRBJ2-5; 8 bases are shared with TRBD2. After removal of 1 base from V and 3 bases from J, the junction contained 1 base not matched to a gene. From germline, CDR1 is LGHNT and CDR2 FRNRAP. The CDR3 runs 14 residues. In nucleotides, the CDR3 is TGTGCTAGTGGTTTGGCAGCGGGAGAAGAGACCCAGTACTTC. This sequence encodes CASGLAAGEETQYF.

The rearrangement joins TRBV18 to TRBJ2-3; D uncertain. This CDR3 has 15 amino acids. Trimming shortened V by 2 bases and J by 0 bases, and 9 bases separated the two germline ends. Germline-derived CDR1 and CDR2 are KGHSH and LQKENI. Here the CDR3 reads CASSPVAASTDTQYF. The CDR3 DNA is TGTGCCAGCTCACCAGTCGCGGCTAGCACAGATACGCAGTATTTT. The full variable domain, its missing parts supplied by reference TRBV18 and TRBJ2-3, is NAGVMQNPRHLVRRRGQEARLRCSPMKGHSHVYWYRQLPEEGLKFMVYLQKENIIDESGMPKERFSAEFPKEGPSILRIQQVVRGDSAAYFCASSPVAASTDTQYFGPGTRLTVL.

The chain employs TRBV18 and TRBJ2-1; no definite D call. V was shortened by 3 bases and J by 4 bases, with 16 bases between the two germline ends. This CDR3 contains 16 residues. Germline CDR1 reads KGHSH; CDR2 reads LQKENI. The CDR3 region has the DNA TGTGCCAGCTCACCCTCTGAGGTTGGCGCTTACAATGAGCAGTTCTTC. Translating gives CASSPSEVGAYNEQFF. The whole variable domain, filled in from reference TRBV18 and TRBJ2-1, reads NAGVMQNPRHLVRRRGQEARLRCSPMKGHSHVYWYRQLPEEGLKFMVYLQKENIIDESGMPKERFSAEFPKEGPSILRIQQVVRGDSAAYFCASSPSEVGAYNEQFFGPGTRLTVL.

This clonotype was seen at least ten times. The chain recombines TRBV2 with TRBJ1-6; D remains unclear. V was pared by 7 bases and J by 6 bases, with 10 bases between. The CDR3 is 13 amino acids. CDR1 and CDR2 (germline): SNHLY, FYNNEI. The CDR3 loop reads CASNTETNSPLHF. The CDR3 region has the DNA TGTGCCAGCAATACAGAGACTAATTCACCCCTCCACTTT. The complete variable domain, with remaining parts taken from reference TRBV2 and TRBJ1-6, reads EPEVTQTPSHQVTQMGQEVILRCVPISNHLYFYWYRQILGQKVEFLVSFYNNEISEKSEIFDDQFSVERPDGSNFTLKIRSTKLEDSAMYFCASNTETNSPLHFGNGTRLTVT.

This clonotype occurred a few times. This chain uses TRBV12-3 or TRBV12-4 with TRBJ2-1; 7 nucleotides align to TRBD2. The CDR3 is made up of 15 amino acids. Losses at the gene ends were 6 bases for V and 7 bases for J; bases not matched to a gene: 12. The CDR3 DNA reads as TGTGCCAGCAGGAGGCGGGAGACCTTTGGGAATGAGCAGTTCTTC. It codes for CASRRRETFGNEQFF.

This clonotype was observed a handful of times. The chain has TRBV4-1 and TRBJ2-1, with 13 bases lining up with TRBD2. Looked up from germline, CDR1 is MGHRA and CDR2 is YSYEKL. V dropped 4 bases and J dropped 10; count of bases not matched to a gene: 16. CDR3 size: 18 residues. The CDR3 bases are TGCGCCAGCAGCCCAGAGGATCCTAGACTAGCGGGAGGTGGGGAGCAGTTCTTC. Amino acid sequence: CASSPEDPRLAGGGEQFF.

Comment on this clonotype: A much larger clone lies one base from this, so it may be a read error. The V and J genes are TRBV12-3 or TRBV12-4 and TRBJ2-1, with D possibly being TRBD2 (5 bases). The CDR3 covers 14 residues. V lost 5 bases and J 4 bases, leaving 12 bases between the germline ends. CDR3: CASSAPPGYNEQFF. DNA for the CDR3: TGTGCCAGCAGTGCCCCGCCGGGGTACAATGAGCAGTTCTTC.